The 32 T cell receptor beta chains presented below share a single source sample, sequenced in a study of identical twins. TCRdb itself ran the 5' RACE reads through MiXCR, one entry per CDR3 protein. This sample has about 450,000 distinct CDR3 sequences, with approximately 18% found just once. Source material: naive T cells sorted from blood. The receptors shown here come from a man aged 45-60 years in good health.

This clonotype was seen a handful of times. This chain links TRBV4-2 with TRBJ2-5, with D hard to call. Trimming pared 1 base from V and 7 bases from J, leaving 4 bases between. The CDR3 covers 11 residues. The V gene's germline CDR1 is LGHNA and CDR2 YNFKEQ. Here the CDR3 DNA reads TGTGCCAGCAGCCAAGGCACGACCCAGTACTTC. Translating gives CASSQGTTQYF.

This clonotype has a handful of counts. The V gene is TRBV27, the J gene TRBJ2-7; maybe TRBD1 (5 bases). Germline V CDR1 and CDR2: MNHEY, SMNVEV (reference sequence). CDR3 length equals 14 residues. With 4 bases removed from V and 3 bases from J, the gap between germline ends came to 13 bases. CDR3 protein: CASSSIRRVYEQYF. DNA for the CDR3: TGTGCCAGCAGTTCAATCCGCAGGGTCTACGAGCAGTACTTC.

The chain has TRBV7-9 and TRBJ1-1; the D gene is possibly TRBD1 (5 bases). V was trimmed by 1 base and J by 8 bases, leaving 8 bases between them. This CDR3 contains 12 residues. Germline V lookup: CDR1 SEHNR, CDR2 FQNEAQ (reference sequence). The CDR3 region has the DNA TGTGCCAGCAGCTTAGTAGGGGTCGAAGCTTTCTTT. It translates to CASSLVGVEAFF. The full variable domain, completed using reference TRBV7-9 and TRBJ1-1, is DTGVSQNPRHKITKRGQNVTFRCDPISEHNRLYWYRQTLGQGPEFLTYFQNEAQLEKSRLLSDRFSAERPKGSFSTLEIQRTEQGDSAMYLCASSLVGVEAFFGQGTRLTVV.

The chain couples TRBV28 to TRBJ1-2; D possibly corresponds to TRBD1 (5 bases). CDR3 length: 14 amino acids. Germline CDR1 and CDR2: MDHEN and SYDVKM. The germline V and J ends were trimmed by 6 bases and 1 base, with 12 bases remaining between them. Written as DNA, the CDR3 is TGTGCCAGCAGAATCGGGACGTTTAACTATGGCTACACCTTC. Translating it yields CASRIGTFNYGYTF.

This clonotype was counted only a few times. The chain links TRBV6-2 or TRBV6-3 to TRBJ2-5; D gene unclear. CDR1 and CDR2 from the germline V gene are MNHEY and SVGEGT. This CDR3 is 13 amino acids long. Trimming stripped 2 bases from V and 7 bases from J, with 11 bases between. The CDR3 nucleotides read TGTGCCAGCAGTTACGGCCCCCTCGTGACCCAGTACTTC. This encodes CASSYGPLVTQYF.

Many counts were recorded for this clonotype. The chain uses TRBV15 and TRBJ2-7; D unresolved. The length of the CDR3 is 16 residues. Per germline, CDR1 LNHNV and CDR2 YYDKDF (reference sequence). V lost 0 bases and J lost 0, with 12 bases in between. The CDR3 DNA is TGTGCCACCAGCAGAGATGTGCTGGCGCGCTCCTACGAGCAGTACTTC. Its translation: CATSRDVLARSYEQYF.

The chain is built from TRBV27 and TRBJ2-6, with a weak D call TRBD1 (5 bases). This CDR3 spans 14 amino acids. The germline V gene encodes CDR1 MNHEY and CDR2 SMNVEV (reference sequence). V shed 7 bases and J shed 0 bases, with 7 bases lying between them. The CDR3 region has the DNA TGTGCCAGCACTGGGGCCTCTGGGGCCAACGTCCTGACTTTC. Translation: CASTGASGANVLTF.

The chain couples TRBV5-1 to TRBJ2-7, with TRBD1 matching 9 bases. This CDR3 has 16 amino acids. With 3 bases clipped from V and 3 bases from J, the junction kept 10 bases outside the gene matches. Germline values: CDR1 SGHRS, CDR2 YFSETQ. CDR3 loop: CASSSSPGQGLYEQYF. CDR3 DNA: TGCGCCAGCAGCTCAAGCCCGGGACAGGGTCTCTACGAGCAGTACTTC. The variable domain in full, completed from reference TRBV5-1 and TRBJ2-7, reads KAGVTQTPRYLIKTRGQQVTLSCSPISGHRSVSWYQQTPGQGLQFLFEYFSETQRNKGNFPGRFSGRQFSNSRSEMNVSTLELGDSALYLCASSSSPGQGLYEQYFGPGTRLTVT.

CDR3 region: CASSLGWGSDEQYF. The DNA for the CDR3 is TGTGCCAGCAGCTTAGGATGGGGGTCGGACGAGCAGTACTTC. V is TRBV7-2 and J is TRBJ2-7; TRBD1 or TRBD2 may be the D gene (5 bases each). From germline, CDR1 is SGHTA and CDR2 FQGNSA. The length of the CDR3 is 14 residues. The ends were cut back, 1 base at V and 5 bases at J, with 12 bases in the middle. Full variable domain (missing parts from reference TRBV7-2 and TRBJ2-7): GAGVSQSPSNKVTEKGKDVELRCDPISGHTALYWYRQSLGQGLEFLIYFQGNSAPDKSGLPSDRFSAERTGGSVSTLTIQRTQQEDSAVYLCASSLGWGSDEQYFGPGTRLTVT.

This clonotype was counted between two and nine times. The chain combines TRBV25-1 with TRBJ2-2, with D possibly being TRBD1 (6 bases). The CDR3 runs 17 residues. V was pared by 0 bases and J by 0 bases, with 11 bases between. CDR1 and CDR2 (germline): MGHDK, SYGVNS. As DNA, the CDR3 is TGTGCCAGCAGTGAATATCCAGGGGATTCGAACACCGGGGAGCTGTTTTTT. Protein product: CASSEYPGDSNTGELFF. Full variable domain (missing parts from reference TRBV25-1 and TRBJ2-2): EADIYQTPRYLVIGTGKKITLECSQTMGHDKMYWYQQDPGMELHLIHYSYGVNSTEKGDLSSESTVSRIRTEHFPLTLESARPSHTSQYLCASSEYPGDSNTGELFFGEGSRLTVL.

The chain has TRBV12-3 or TRBV12-4 and TRBJ1-3; D is uncertain. This CDR3 region has 15 residues. Trimming removed 6 bases from V and 0 bases from J, with 12 bases in between. CDR3 amino acids: CASRTRVHSGNTIYF. As DNA, the CDR3 is TGTGCCAGCAGGACAAGGGTACACTCTGGAAACACCATATATTTT.

This clonotype was detected many times. V usage is TRBV20-1 and J usage is TRBJ2-7; D is uncertain. This CDR3 has 14 amino acids. V was shortened by 0 bases and J by 3 bases, with 12 bases between the two germline ends. From germline, CDR1 is DFQATT and CDR2 SNEGSKA (reference sequence). The CDR3 spells CSAREFRANYEQYF. CDR3 coding DNA: TGCAGTGCTAGAGAGTTTAGAGCGAACTACGAGCAGTACTTC.

This clonotype was observed a few times. The rearrangement joins TRBV20-1 to TRBJ2-7; D is uncertain. Trimming pared 6 bases from V and 5 bases from J, leaving 17 bases between. From germline, CDR1 is DFQATT and CDR2 SNEGSKA (reference sequence). The CDR3 is 13 amino acids. The chain's CDR3 is CSAEGSWENEQYF. The CDR3 nucleotides read TGCAGTGCCGAAGGGTCCTGGGAAAACGAGCAGTACTTC.

This clonotype was observed a few times. The chain has TRBV5-6 and TRBJ2-3; TRBD1 agrees at 10 bases. V lost 5 bases and J lost 4; bases outside the gene matches: 10. Germline V CDR1 and CDR2: SGHDT, YYEEEE. The CDR3 is 16 residues long. CDR3 nucleotides: TGTGCCAGCAGTCTGCCCGGGACAGGGGTATCAGATACGCAGTATTTT. It translates to CASSLPGTGVSDTQYF.

V gene TRBV7-2 combines with J gene TRBJ2-2; a possible D gene is TRBD2 (5 bases). Trimming removed 5 bases from V and 14 bases from J, with 18 bases in between. In germline, CDR1 is SGHTA, CDR2 FQGNSA. This CDR3 is built from 13 residues. The CDR3 sequence: CASSHPPGSELFF. Here the CDR3 DNA reads TGTGCCAGCAGCCATCCCCCGGGATCGGAACTGTTTTTT. The full variable domain, rest sourced from reference TRBV7-2 and TRBJ2-2, is GAGVSQSPSNKVTEKGKDVELRCDPISGHTALYWYRQSLGQGLEFLIYFQGNSAPDKSGLPSDRFSAERTGGSVSTLTIQRTQQEDSAVYLCASSHPPGSELFFGEGSRLTVL.

This clonotype was counted only a few times. This chain links TRBV29-1 with TRBJ2-5; 9 nucleotides agree with TRBD1. The germline V gene encodes CDR1 SQVTM and CDR2 ANQGSEA. The CDR3 is 12 amino acids. J gave up 10 bases and V 5 bases, and 8 bases lay outside the gene matches. CDR3: CSVRLTGGHQYF. Written as DNA, the CDR3 is TGCAGCGTTCGTTTGACAGGGGGTCACCAGTACTTC.

This clonotype came up many times. The V call is TRBV7-2, the J call TRBJ2-5; the match to TRBD1 covers 8 bases. Per the germline V gene, CDR1 is SGHTA and CDR2 is FQGNSA. Germline trimming cut 2 bases from V and 4 bases from J; bases unmatched to any gene: 9. This CDR3 has 16 amino acids. Here the CDR3 reads CASSLRSWTGRETQYF. The DNA of the CDR3 is TGTGCCAGCAGCTTAAGAAGTTGGACAGGGAGAGAGACCCAGTACTTC.

The rearrangement links TRBV7-9 to TRBJ2-3; D uncertain. The V and J ends lost 0 bases and 2 bases respectively, with 3 bases between them. The CDR3 has 13 residues. The germline CDR1 and CDR2 sequences are SEHNR and FQNEAQ (reference sequence). As DNA, the CDR3 is TGTGCCAGCAGCTTAGCTAACACAGATACGCAGTATTTT. This encodes CASSLANTDTQYF.

This clonotype was recorded many times. The chain couples TRBV20-1 to TRBJ2-3; possible D gene TRBD2, 6 bases. The CDR3 covers 15 residues. Per germline, CDR1 DFQATT and CDR2 SNEGSKA (reference sequence). V lost 2 bases, J lost 4 bases, and 16 bases lay in between. CDR3 sequence: CSARSYGSGADTQYF. The DNA for the CDR3 is TGCAGTGCTAGAAGTTACGGGAGTGGGGCAGATACGCAGTATTTT.

In this sample, this clonotype turned up many times. The rearrangement links TRBV12-3 or TRBV12-4 to TRBJ2-3; 8 positions agree with TRBD2. There are 17 residues in the CDR3. With 1 base clipped from V and 0 bases from J, the junction kept 6 bases outside the gene matches. The CDR3 DNA sequence: TGTGCCAGCAGTTTAGTTCTAGCGGGCGGGAGCACAGATACGCAGTATTTT. It specifies CASSLVLAGGSTDTQYF.

This chain connects TRBV5-1 to TRBJ2-3, with no clear D. CDR1 and CDR2 (germline): SGHRS, YFSETQ. This CDR3 is 16 amino acids long. Trimming removed 0 bases at V and 2 bases at J, with 13 bases between. The CDR3 nucleotides read TGCGCCAGCAGCTTGGGCGTCATAACACCCACAGATACGCAGTATTTT. Protein sequence: CASSLGVITPTDTQYF.

This clonotype has ten or more counts. This sequence joins TRBV29-1 and TRBJ2-5; D may be TRBD1 or TRBD2 (5 bases each). The CDR3 length is 14 residues. Germline loops: CDR1 SQVTM, CDR2 ANQGSEA. Trimming took 8 bases from V and 1 from J, leaving 17 bases between them. The CDR3 protein is CSFEGRAVQETQYF. As DNA, the CDR3 is TGCAGCTTCGAGGGGCGAGCAGTCCAAGAGACCCAGTACTTC.

The chain uses TRBV6-2 or TRBV6-3 and TRBJ2-6; the D gene is possibly TRBD1 (5 bases). This CDR3 region has 12 residues. CDR1 and CDR2 from the germline V gene are MNHEY and SVGEGT. V dropped 5 bases and J dropped 11 bases, with 10 bases sitting between them. CDR3 residues: CASSPGQYVLTF. In DNA, the CDR3 is TGTGCCAGCAGTCCAGGACAATACGTCCTGACTTTC.

The chain joins TRBV9 to TRBJ2-3; 13 bases fit TRBD2. Germline V gene lookup returns CDR1 SGDLS and CDR2 YYNGEE. The V segment lost 6 bases and the J segment 9 bases; nucleotides outside the gene matches: 13. There are 16 residues in the CDR3. The CDR3 loop is CASNRGLAGLGVTQYF. Written as DNA, the CDR3 is TGTGCCAGCAACCGGGGACTAGCGGGACTGGGCGTGACGCAGTATTTT.

J is TRBJ2-1 and V is TRBV7-9; D is unresolved. The germline gives CDR1 SEHNR, CDR2 FQNEAQ (reference sequence). The germline V and J ends were trimmed by 5 bases and 5 bases, with 10 bases remaining between them. The CDR3 is 13 amino acids. The CDR3 spells CASSPDLNNEQFF. Written as DNA, the CDR3 is TGTGCCAGCAGCCCCGACTTAAACAATGAGCAGTTCTTC. Combining the CDR3 with reference TRBV7-9 and TRBJ2-1 gives the whole variable domain DTGVSQNPRHKITKRGQNVTFRCDPISEHNRLYWYRQTLGQGPEFLTYFQNEAQLEKSRLLSDRFSAERPKGSFSTLEIQRTEQGDSAMYLCASSPDLNNEQFFGPGTRLTVL.

This clonotype was found many times. The chain joins TRBV5-1 to TRBJ2-7; the match to TRBD1 covers 10 bases. Germline V gives CDR1 SGHRS, CDR2 YFSETQ. V lost 2 bases, J lost 3 bases, and 8 bases stayed unmatched. This CDR3 has 16 residues. CDR3 residues: CASSFYDRGRLYEQYF. The CDR3 DNA follows: TGCGCCAGCAGCTTTTATGACAGGGGGCGTCTCTACGAGCAGTACTTC.

This chain connects TRBV4-3 to TRBJ2-7, with D perhaps TRBD2 (5 bases). Per the germline V gene, CDR1 is LGHNA and CDR2 is YSLEER. V lost 0 bases, J lost 1 base, and 10 bases lay in between. The CDR3 is 15 amino acids. The chain's CDR3 is CASSQEATNSYEQYF. In nucleotides, the CDR3 is TGCGCCAGCAGCCAAGAAGCGACTAATTCCTACGAGCAGTACTTC.

J is TRBJ1-5 and V is TRBV28, with D possibly being TRBD1 (5 bases). The CDR3 contains 15 residues. Germline CDR1 MDHEN, CDR2 SYDVKM. V lost 2 bases and J 1 base, leaving 9 bases between the germline ends. CDR3 nucleotides: TGTGCCAGCAGTTTAGTCGGGGCCAGCAATCAGCCCCAGCATTTT. It is translated as CASSLVGASNQPQHF.

The CDR3 DNA follows: TGTGCCAGCAGCTTGGGGCTCTCGGGGACAGGGAACACCGGGGAGCTGTTTTTT. Its protein is CASSLGLSGTGNTGELFF. The chain links TRBV5-5 to TRBJ2-2; 8 positions agree with TRBD1. With 0 bases clipped from V and 1 base from J, the junction kept 8 bases outside the gene matches. From germline, CDR1 is SGHKS and CDR2 YYEKEE (reference sequence). This CDR3 comprises 18 residues.

This clonotype was seen a few times. This chain links TRBV29-1 with TRBJ2-7; TRBD1 might be the D (6 bases). V lost 1 base, J lost 2 bases, and 12 bases lay in between. The CDR3 loop spans 14 amino acids. The germline gives CDR1 SQVTM, CDR2 ANQGSEA. Written as DNA, the CDR3 is TGCAGCGTTGAAGGGGGGCCGGAAGCCTACGAGCAGTACTTC. As protein: CSVEGGPEAYEQYF.

The table lists this clonotype with many counts. V usage is TRBV12-3 or TRBV12-4 and J usage is TRBJ1-2, with TRBD1 matching over 8 bases. V gave up 10 bases and J gave up 2 bases; unmatched junction bases: 6. There are 13 residues in the CDR3. The CDR3 is CATGQGYNYGYTF. The CDR3 DNA is TGTGCCACAGGACAGGGTTACAACTATGGCTACACCTTC.

This clonotype has a count of ten or more. The chain employs TRBV9 and TRBJ2-5, with D maybe TRBD1 (5 bases). The length of the CDR3 is 14 residues. Germline CDR1 and CDR2: SGDLS and YYNGEE. V was clipped by 3 bases and J by 4 bases, with 13 bases between them. In nucleotides, the CDR3 is TGTGCCAGCAGCGCCGCAACAAGGGGAGAGACCCAGTACTTC. This sequence encodes CASSAATRGETQYF.